Presented here are 23 T cell receptor beta chains from one specimen sequenced in a study of T cell responses to AZD1222 COVID-19 vaccine. The table came from immunoSEQ multiplex PCR; TCRdb's copy has only in-frame clones and leaves some out. The top ten clones hold 2.5% to 3.5% of a sample with about 140,000 clones, 88% of them seen once. Sequences were derived from peripheral blood, sampled 28 days after the second AZD1222 dose. The receptors here all came from an adult who received the AZD1222 COVID-19 vaccine.

This clone was picked up a small number of times. The chain is built from TRBV7-9 and TRBJ1-2, with 8 positions matching TRBD1. The germline CDR1 and CDR2 sequences are SEHNR and FQNEAQ (reference sequence). V lost 4 bases to trimming and J lost 4 bases; unmatched junction nucleotides: 2. The CDR3 is 13 residues long. CDR3 nucleotides: TGTGCCAGCAGCTCGACAGGGGCCTATGGCTACACCTTC. Its translation is CASSSTGAYGYTF.

The chain carries TRBV7-9 and TRBJ1-1, with no clear D. Between the trimmed V and J ends, which lost 2 bases and 0 bases, there was a span of 13 bases. Germline CDR1 is SEHNR and CDR2 is FQNEAQ (reference sequence). This CDR3 contains 16 residues. As DNA, the CDR3 is TGTGCCAGCAGCTTAAACCCCGTTAAGGTGAACACTGAAGCTTTCTTT. The encoded protein is CASSLNPVKVNTEAFF.

This clone was seen a handful of times. The chain couples TRBV5-1 to TRBJ1-5; unclear D gene. With 0 bases removed from V and 1 base from J, the gap between germline ends came to 8 bases. Germline-derived CDR1 and CDR2 are SGHRS and YFSETQ. The CDR3 has 15 residues. This CDR3 is CASSLAGWSNQPQHF. The CDR3 DNA reads TGCGCCAGCAGCTTGGCAGGCTGGAGCAATCAGCCCCAGCATTTT.

The chain combines TRBV7-2 with TRBJ2-7; weak D call: TRBD1 (6 bases). The CDR3 contains 15 residues. V was pared by 2 bases and J by 0 bases, with 11 bases between. Germline V gene data show CDR1 as SGHTA and CDR2 as FQGNSA. CDR3 residues: CASSLRGQPSYEQYF. The CDR3 bases are TGTGCCAGCAGCTTACGCGGACAGCCCTCCTACGAGCAGTACTTC.

The CDR3 sequence: CASSESSSGAPYEQYF. For the CDR3, the DNA is TGCGCCAGCAGTGAGTCGAGTAGCGGGGCCCCCTACGAGCAGTACTTC. V gene TRBV10-1 combines with J gene TRBJ2-7; the match to TRBD2 covers 8 bases. V lost 0 bases, J lost 2 bases, and 6 bases stayed unmatched. Germline values: CDR1 WNHNN, CDR2 SYGVQD (reference sequence). CDR3 size: 16 residues.

CDR3 DNA sequence: TGCAGTGCTAGTTTCGGGAGGGAGACCCAGTACTTC. It specifies CSASFGRETQYF. The genes are TRBV20-1 and TRBJ2-5, with TRBD2 identical over 7 bases. The V gene end was trimmed by 3 bases and the J gene end by 5 bases; junction bases not matched to a gene: 3. The CDR3 runs 12 residues. The germline V gene encodes CDR1 DFQATT and CDR2 SNEGSKA (reference sequence).

V gene TRBV7-9 combines with J gene TRBJ2-5; no reliable D call. The germline gives CDR1 SEHNR, CDR2 FQNEAQ (reference sequence). The CDR3 runs 11 residues. Trimming stripped 5 bases from V and 5 bases from J, with 6 bases between. The CDR3 DNA is TGTGCCAGCAGCATCAGGGAGACCCAGTACTTC. Translation: CASSIRETQYF.

The J gene is TRBJ1-5, the V gene TRBV18; TRBD1 matches 7 bases. The CDR3 has 15 residues. J lost 2 bases, V lost 5 bases, and 6 bases had no gene match. Germline lookup yields CDR1 KGHSH and CDR2 LQKENI. CDR3 protein: CASSSQGKGNQPQHF. DNA for the CDR3: TGTGCCAGCTCATCACAGGGGAAAGGCAATCAGCCCCAGCATTTT.

The chain has TRBV28 and TRBJ1-4; 9 positions agree with TRBD1. J lost 7 bases, V lost 4 bases, and 10 bases had no gene match. The V gene's germline CDR1 is MDHEN and CDR2 SYDVKM. This CDR3 spans 16 amino acids. This CDR3 is CASSSPPGTGLEKLFF. The CDR3 nucleotides read TGTGCCAGCAGTTCCCCCCCCGGGACAGGGCTTGAAAAACTGTTTTTT.

J is TRBJ2-1 and V is TRBV27; 13 bases map to TRBD2. Germline-derived CDR1 and CDR2 are MNHEY and SMNVEV (reference sequence). The CDR3 length is 16 residues. V lost 4 bases to trimming and J lost 7 bases; unmatched junction nucleotides: 7. The chain's CDR3 is CASSSLALAGGNEQFF. The CDR3 DNA follows: TGTGCCAGCAGTTCCCTGGCACTAGCGGGAGGGAATGAGCAGTTCTTC.

The chain recombines TRBV3-1 (or the pseudogene TRBV3-2) with TRBJ2-7; D possibly corresponds to TRBD2 (6 bases). CDR1 is LGHDT, CDR2 YNNKEL, per germline (reference sequence). V was cut by 0 bases and J by 0 bases, with 18 bases left in between. The CDR3 spans 18 residues. The CDR3 spells CASSQDPTGLLSSYEQYF. The CDR3, as DNA: TGTGCCAGCAGCCAAGACCCGACGGGACTCCTGTCCTCCTACGAGCAGTACTTC.

To note about this clone: The germline gene is not matched at one end of the junction; a read error may be the cause. V and J are TRBV2 and TRBJ1-2; D ambiguous. In germline, CDR1 is SNHLY, CDR2 FYNNEI. There are 12 residues in the CDR3. CDR3 bases: TGTGCCAGTAGTGTAGGAGGCGACGGCTACACCTTC. It codes for CASSVGGDGYTF.

The rearrangement links TRBV5-1 to TRBJ1-3; D unclear. CDR1 SGHRS and CDR2 YFSETQ come from the germline V gene. Between the trimmed V and J ends, which lost 2 bases and 4 bases, there was a span of 1 base. The CDR3 length is 11 residues. The CDR3 DNA reads TGCGCCAGCAGCTTCGGAAACACCATATATTTT. This translates into CASSFGNTIYF.

The CDR3 is CASSLDAGFQPQHF. The DNA of the CDR3 is TGTGCCAGCAGCTTAGACGCGGGTTTCCAGCCCCAGCATTTT. The rearrangement joins TRBV7-9 to TRBJ1-5; D call uncertain. There are 14 residues in the CDR3. Per the germline V gene, CDR1 is SEHNR and CDR2 is FQNEAQ (reference sequence). V was trimmed by 1 base and J by 7 bases, leaving 11 bases between them. Using reference TRBV7-9 and TRBJ1-5 for the parts outside the CDR3, the full variable domain is DTGVSQNPRHKITKRGQNVTFRCDPISEHNRLYWYRQTLGQGPEFLTYFQNEAQLEKSRLLSDRFSAERPKGSFSTLEIQRTEQGDSAMYLCASSLDAGFQPQHFGDGTRLSIL.

The CDR3 loop is CASSFMGPYNEQFF. CDR3 DNA: TGTGCCAGCAGCTTTATGGGTCCCTACAATGAGCAGTTCTTC. The genes are TRBV5-4 and TRBJ2-1; D is ambiguous. Germline V lookup: CDR1 SGHNT, CDR2 YYREEE (reference sequence). Trimming removed 2 bases at V and 2 bases at J, with 8 bases between. This CDR3 comprises 14 residues.

J is TRBJ2-1 and V is TRBV3-1 (or the pseudogene TRBV3-2), with TRBD2 identical over 14 bases. This CDR3 has 16 amino acids. Trimming removed 4 bases from V and 5 bases from J; junction bases left unmatched: 4. Germline CDR1 is LGHDT and CDR2 is YNNKEL (reference sequence). As DNA, the CDR3 is TGTGCCAGCAGCCCAGGACTAGCGGGAGGTAACAATGAGCAGTTCTTC. Protein: CASSPGLAGGNNEQFF.

The chain uses TRBV6-2 or TRBV6-3 and TRBJ1-1; D is unclear. Germline V CDR1 and CDR2: MNHEY, SVGEGT. The CDR3 is made up of 16 amino acids. With 0 bases removed from V and 0 bases from J, the gap between germline ends came to 11 bases. In nucleotides, the CDR3 is TGTGCCAGCAGTTACTCGCTCGGCAGATTGAACACTGAAGCTTTCTTT. It yields the protein CASSYSLGRLNTEAFF.

This clone was observed a single time. The rearrangement uses TRBV7-8 and TRBJ2-3; TRBD2 agrees at 14 bases. The CDR3 is 16 residues long. Germline CDR1 and CDR2: SGHVS and FQNEAQ. V shed 5 bases and J 8 bases; nucleotides not matched to a gene: 9. In nucleotides, the CDR3 is TGTGCCAGCAGCCCGTGGACTAGCGGGAGGACCGTTACGCAGTATTTT. Translated, it gives CASSPWTSGRTVTQYF.

The rearrangement uses TRBV24-1 and TRBJ1-5; no reliable D call. CDR1 is KGHDR and CDR2 is SFDVKD in the germline V gene. The CDR3 loop spans 13 amino acids. V was trimmed by 2 bases and J by 6 bases, leaving 7 bases between them. The CDR3 spells CATSDSLTQPQHF. Written as DNA, the CDR3 is TGTGCCACCAGTGATTCGCTAACTCAGCCCCAGCATTTT.

This clone was detected once. An end of the junction does not agree with germline; a read error may underlie this. V and J are TRBV27 and TRBJ1-3, with D unclear. The CDR3 consists of 15 residues. Germline V gives CDR1 MNHEY, CDR2 SMNVEV (reference sequence). The CDR3 DNA follows: TGTGCCAGCAGTTTATCGGACTACCCTGGTAACACCATATATTTT. It specifies CASSLSDYPGNTIYF.

J is TRBJ1-2 and V is TRBV11-2, with D maybe TRBD1 (5 bases). The CDR3 totals 13 residues. Trimming took off 5 bases at V and 3 bases at J, with 10 bases between the two ends. Germline CDR1 and CDR2: SGHAT and FQNNGV. The CDR3 is CASSPQADYGYTF. The CDR3 DNA is TGTGCCAGCAGCCCACAGGCGGACTATGGCTACACCTTC. Variable domain in full (rest from reference TRBV11-2 and TRBJ1-2): EAGVAQSPRYKIIEKRQSVAFWCNPISGHATLYWYQQILGQGPKLLIQFQNNGVVDDSQLPKDRFSAERLKGVDSTLKIQPAKLEDSAVYLCASSPQADYGYTFGSGTRLTVV.

The chain recombines TRBV7-2 with TRBJ2-3; 11 positions match TRBD2. The CDR3 runs 13 residues. CDR1 and CDR2 (germline): SGHTA, FQGNSA. The V segment lost 8 bases and the J segment 8 bases; nucleotides outside the gene matches: 6. CDR3 sequence: CASGITSGGTQYF. CDR3 DNA sequence: TGTGCCAGCGGAATTACTAGCGGGGGTACGCAGTATTTT.

This clone is a singleton in its sample. This chain uses TRBV27 with TRBJ1-2; 8 bases map to TRBD1. This CDR3 comprises 14 residues. Germline V gives CDR1 MNHEY, CDR2 SMNVEV (reference sequence). The V segment lost 5 bases and the J segment 4 bases; nucleotides outside the gene matches: 6. CDR3 loop: CASSPGGRGYGYTF. The CDR3 coding sequence is TGTGCCAGCAGTCCAGGGGGCAGGGGCTATGGCTACACCTTC.